This TCR beta chain is drawn from a study of T cell changes during pregnancy in multiple sclerosis. Trimming left V 5 bases short and J 2 bases short, with 16 bases between. The CDR3 consists of 16 residues. Germline CDR1 reads SGHAT; CDR2 reads FQNNGV. Data came from immunoSEQ multiplex PCR; TCRdb stores just in-frame clones and leaves some out. The repertoire includes roughly 18,000 clones, 75% to 90% of them detected once, and approximately 5% sits in the top ten. Here the sequenced sample was CD8+ T cells from peripheral blood mononuclear cells, taken after pregnancy. The V call is TRBV11-2, the J call TRBJ1-3; TRBD1 might be the D (6 bases). The sequence was collected from a female donor in good health, enrolled as a control in a pregnancy study. CDR3 sequence: CASSRAGDQTGNTIYF. The CDR3 DNA sequence: TGTGCCAGCAGCCGGGCAGGGGATCAAACTGGAAACACCATATATTTT.